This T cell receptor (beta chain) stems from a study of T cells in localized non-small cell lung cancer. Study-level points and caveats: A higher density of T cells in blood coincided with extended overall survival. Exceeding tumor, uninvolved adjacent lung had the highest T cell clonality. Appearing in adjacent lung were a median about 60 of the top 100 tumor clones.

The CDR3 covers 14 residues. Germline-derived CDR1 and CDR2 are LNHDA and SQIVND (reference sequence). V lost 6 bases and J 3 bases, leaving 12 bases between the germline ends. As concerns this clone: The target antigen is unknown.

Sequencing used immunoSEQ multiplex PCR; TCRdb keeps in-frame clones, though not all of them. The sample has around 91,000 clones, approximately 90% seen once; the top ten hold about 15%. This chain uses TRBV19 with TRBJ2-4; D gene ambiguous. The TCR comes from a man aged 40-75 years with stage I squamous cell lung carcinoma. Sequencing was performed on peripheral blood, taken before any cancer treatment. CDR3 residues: CASSQPGDKNIQYF. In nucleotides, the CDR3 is TGTGCCAGTAGCCAGCCAGGAGACAAAAACATTCAGTACTTC.